The 32 T cell receptor beta chains below all came from one sample that was sequenced in a study of OX40 agonist ivuxolimab in advanced cancers. Profiled with immunoSEQ multiplex PCR; TCRdb holds only in-frame clones, not every one. The sample has over 45,000 clones, approximately 80% seen once. The sequenced sample was CD4+ or CD8+ T cells sorted from blood, obtained in a trial of the OX40 agonist ivuxolimab. All receptors derive from an adult with an advanced solid tumor such as melanoma, head and neck, liver or kidney cancer.

This clone was counted only a few times. CDR3 in amino acids: CASSDGLRAWQFF. The CDR3 DNA is TGTGCCAGCAGCGATGGCCTCCGTGCGTGGCAGTTCTTC. This rearrangement joins TRBV7-3 to TRBJ2-1; D is undetermined. This CDR3 is 13 amino acids long. Germline-derived CDR1 and CDR2 are SGHTA and FQGTGA. Trimming took off 5 bases at V and 12 bases at J, with 17 bases between the two ends.

The chain uses TRBV6-4 and TRBJ2-3; perhaps TRBD2 as D (7 bases). CDR1 and CDR2 (germline): MRHNA, SNTAGT. Trimming shortened V by 4 bases and J by 5 bases, and 16 bases separated the two germline ends. This CDR3 region has 15 residues. CDR3 coding DNA: TGTGCCAGCAGTGTGAGGGGGGGGGCAGGAGATACGCAGTATTTT. Protein product: CASSVRGGAGDTQYF.

The CDR3: CASSPHRSNYGYTF. CDR3 sequence (DNA): TGTGCCAGCAGCCCTCACCGTTCTAACTATGGCTACACCTTC. The chain carries TRBV28 and TRBJ1-2; D remains unclear. The CDR3 covers 14 residues. V lost 6 bases to trimming and J lost 0 bases, with 11 bases between them. Germline CDR1 is MDHEN and CDR2 is SYDVKM.

The chain links TRBV5-1 to TRBJ2-7, with D perhaps matching TRBD2 (5 bases). This CDR3 region has 15 residues. Germline V gene data show CDR1 as SGHRS and CDR2 as YFSETQ. V was pared by 3 bases and J by 3 bases, with 16 bases between. The CDR3 nucleotides are TGCGCCAGCAGCTGGACTCTCAGCTCGTACTACGAGCAGTACTTC. Translation gives CASSWTLSSYYEQYF.

J is TRBJ2-1 and V is TRBV11-2; TRBD1 aligns across 10 bases. The V and J ends lost 4 bases and 7 bases, in that order; junction bases with no gene match: 7. The length of the CDR3 is 15 residues. Germline lookup yields CDR1 SGHAT and CDR2 FQNNGV. DNA for the CDR3: TGTGCCAGCAGCTACGGGACAGGGGCAGGGAATGAGCAGTTCTTC. The encoded protein is CASSYGTGAGNEQFF.

This clone has more than one count but fewer than ten. This chain uses TRBV27 with TRBJ1-6; possible D gene TRBD1, 5 bases. Germline values: CDR1 MNHEY, CDR2 SMNVEV (reference sequence). Trimming took 7 bases from V and 9 from J, leaving 22 bases between them. This CDR3 has 16 amino acids. The CDR3 protein is CASTSAGSGLGSPLHF. The CDR3 nucleotides are TGTGCCAGCACCTCGGCAGGGAGTGGTTTGGGTTCACCCCTCCACTTT.

This clone was detected only once. J is TRBJ2-3 and V is TRBV10-3; the D is unclear. The V end lost 0 bases, the J end lost 3 bases, and 4 bases lay between the germline ends. The V gene's germline CDR1 is ENHRY and CDR2 SYGVKD. This CDR3 is 13 amino acids long. The CDR3 DNA reads TGTGCCATCAGTGAGTCAGGGACAGATACGCAGTATTTT. Translated: CAISESGTDTQYF.

The chain is built from TRBV7-2 and TRBJ1-2, with D tentatively TRBD1 (5 bases). Trimming took off 5 bases at V and 5 bases at J, with 9 bases between the two ends. CDR1 and CDR2 from the germline V gene are SGHTA and FQGNSA. This CDR3 is built from 12 residues. The chain's CDR3 is CASSQAGYGYTF. DNA of the CDR3: TGTGCCAGCAGCCAAGCAGGGTATGGCTACACCTTC.

This chain joins TRBV10-3 and TRBJ2-5; 7 bases fit TRBD2. Looked up from germline, CDR1 is ENHRY and CDR2 is SYGVKD. The CDR3 consists of 15 residues. With 3 bases clipped from V and 4 bases from J, the junction kept 8 bases outside the gene matches. The CDR3: CAISDLLGGGETQYF. The CDR3 coding sequence is TGTGCCATCAGTGACCTTCTGGGCGGGGGAGAGACCCAGTACTTC.

CDR3 loop: CASSLPPGLAGGPLVTQYF. The CDR3 DNA is TGTGCCAGCAGTTTACCTCCGGGACTAGCGGGAGGGCCGTTGGTTACGCAGTATTTT. The genes are TRBV27 and TRBJ2-3, with TRBD2 identical over 16 bases. CDR1 and CDR2 (germline): MNHEY, SMNVEV (reference sequence). This CDR3 is 19 amino acids long. J was trimmed by 8 bases and V by 2 bases; bases with no gene match: 13.

The chain couples TRBV2 to TRBJ2-5; D may match TRBD1 or TRBD2 (5 bases each). Looked up from germline, CDR1 is SNHLY and CDR2 is FYNNEI. V dropped 6 bases and J dropped 1 base, with 15 bases sitting between them. This CDR3 is built from 15 residues. CDR3 DNA: TGTGCCAGCAGGAGCGGTTGGGGGTTCCAAGAGACCCAGTACTTC. Protein sequence: CASRSGWGFQETQYF.

The V gene is TRBV5-1, the J gene TRBJ1-4; 10 nucleotides match TRBD1. The length of the CDR3 is 14 residues. Germline V gene data show CDR1 as SGHRS and CDR2 as YFSETQ. Trimming at V came to 7 bases and at J to 6 bases, leaving 6 bases not matched to a gene. The CDR3 loop reads CASQTGTGDEKLFF. The CDR3 bases are TGCGCCAGCCAGACCGGGACAGGGGATGAAAAACTGTTTTTT.

DNA for the CDR3: TGTGCTAGTGGTTTGGTACGGTCGGGTGACACCGGGGAGCTGTTTTTT. Its protein product is CASGLVRSGDTGELFF. The chain links TRBV12-5 to TRBJ2-2, with no clear D. Germline CDR1 reads LGHNT; CDR2 reads FRNRAP. Between the trimmed V and J ends, which lost 0 bases and 3 bases, there was a span of 11 bases. The CDR3 has 16 amino acids. Full variable domain (remainder filled in from reference TRBV12-5 and TRBJ2-2): DARVTQTPRHKVTEMGQEVTMRCQPILGHNTVFWYRQTMMQGLELLAYFRNRAPLDDSGMPKDRFSAEMPDATLATLKIQPSEPRDSAVYFCASGLVRSGDTGELFFGEGSRLTVL.

The chain employs TRBV5-4 and TRBJ2-5; maybe TRBD1 (6 bases). V lost 2 bases and J 1 base, leaving 9 bases between the germline ends. Germline loops: CDR1 SGHNT, CDR2 YYREEE (reference sequence). The CDR3 has 14 amino acids. CDR3 region: CASSFLGAQETQYF. CDR3 bases: TGTGCCAGCAGCTTTCTGGGGGCCCAAGAGACCCAGTACTTC.

The V gene is TRBV7-3, the J gene TRBJ2-2, with TRBD2 identical over 11 bases. CDR3 length: 15 amino acids. Per the germline V gene, CDR1 is SGHTA and CDR2 is FQGTGA. V lost 6 bases, J lost 2 bases, and 2 bases stayed unmatched. The CDR3 region has the DNA TGTGCCAGCAGACGACTAGCGGGAAACACCGGGGAGCTGTTTTTT. This encodes CASRRLAGNTGELFF. The entire variable domain, with the rest obtained from reference TRBV7-3 and TRBJ2-2, is as follows: GAGVSQTPSNKVTEKGKYVELRCDPISGHTALYWYRQSLGQGPEFLIYFQGTGAADDSGLPNDRFFAVRPEGSVSTLKIQRTERGDSAVYLCASRRLAGNTGELFFGEGSRLTVL.

This clone was detected only a few times. The rearrangement links TRBV5-4 to TRBJ1-4; D is undetermined. Trimming stripped 1 base from V and 7 bases from J, with 8 bases between. The CDR3 covers 13 residues. The V gene's germline CDR1 is SGHNT and CDR2 YYREEE (reference sequence). The DNA for the CDR3 is TGTGCCAGCAGCTTGCCTGGAGGTGAAAAACTGTTTTTT. Its protein is CASSLPGGEKLFF.

CDR3 residues: CASSSLPGQYNSPLHF. DNA for the CDR3: TGTGCCAGCAGTTCACTCCCGGGACAGTACAATTCACCCCTCCACTTT. V usage is TRBV27 and J usage is TRBJ1-6, with TRBD1 matching 7 bases. This CDR3 comprises 16 residues. The V segment lost 4 bases and the J segment 7 bases; nucleotides outside the gene matches: 10. The V gene's germline CDR1 is MNHEY and CDR2 SMNVEV (reference sequence).

The chain recombines TRBV11-1 with TRBJ2-3; either TRBD1 or TRBD2 may supply D (5 bases each). CDR1 and CDR2 (germline): SGHAT, FQDESV (reference sequence). V dropped 5 bases and J dropped 2 bases, with 14 bases sitting between them. CDR3 length equals 15 residues. The CDR3 region has the DNA TGTGCCAGCAGCGGACGGGACGGCTACACAGATACGCAGTATTTT. Protein sequence: CASSGRDGYTDTQYF.

The chain carries TRBV7-2 and TRBJ2-1; TRBD1 is a possible D gene (6 bases). Germline values: CDR1 SGHTA, CDR2 FQGNSA. V was clipped by 5 bases and J by 9 bases, with 11 bases between them. CDR3 length equals 12 residues. Written as DNA, the CDR3 is TGTGCCAGCAGCCGGACAGTTCTTGAGCAGTTCTTC. Its protein is CASSRTVLEQFF.

V gene TRBV19 combines with J gene TRBJ2-1; D might be TRBD1 (6 bases). The CDR3 is 13 residues long. With 4 bases removed from V and 9 bases from J, the gap between germline ends came to 13 bases. Germline lookup yields CDR1 LNHDA and CDR2 SQIVND (reference sequence). CDR3 DNA: TGTGCCAGTAGTAGGGTACAGGGAAGTGAGCAGTTCTTC. Translation: CASSRVQGSEQFF. Complete variable domain (other parts from reference TRBV19 and TRBJ2-1): DGGITQSPKYLFRKEGQNVTLSCEQNLNHDAMYWYRQDPGQGLRLIYYSQIVNDFQKGDIAEGYSVSREKKESFPLTVTSAQKNPTAFYLCASSRVQGSEQFFGPGTRLTVL.

The V gene is TRBV9, the J gene TRBJ2-7; 7 nucleotides line up with TRBD1. There are 15 residues in the CDR3. V trimming: 2 bases; J trimming: 0 bases; junction bases outside the gene matches: 5. Per germline, CDR1 SGDLS and CDR2 YYNGEE. This CDR3 is CASSVRDSHSYEQYF. The DNA of the CDR3 is TGTGCCAGCAGCGTCAGGGACAGTCACTCCTACGAGCAGTACTTC.

This clone has just a few counts. This sequence joins TRBV10-1 and TRBJ1-2; 8 bases map to TRBD1. This CDR3 comprises 14 residues. The ends lost 5 bases at V and 6 bases at J; junction bases unmatched: 8. CDR1 and CDR2 from the germline V gene are WNHNN and SYGVQD (reference sequence). CDR3 bases: TGCGCCAGCAGTCGGGACAGGTCCTTTGATGGCTACACCTTC. It is translated as CASSRDRSFDGYTF.

The chain's CDR3 is CASSFSGGPSTGELFF. The CDR3 bases are TGTGCCAGCAGCTTTAGCGGGGGGCCGTCCACCGGGGAGCTGTTTTTT. V usage is TRBV7-8 and J usage is TRBJ2-2, with 10 bases that match TRBD2. V dropped 3 bases and J dropped 4; count of bases not matched to a gene: 5. Germline V gene lookup returns CDR1 SGHVS and CDR2 FQNEAQ. CDR3 length: 16 amino acids.

CDR3 residues: CASSDPQSSYNSPLHF. As DNA, the CDR3 is TGCGCCAGCAGTGACCCCCAGAGCTCCTATAATTCACCCCTCCACTTT. This chain uses TRBV10-1 with TRBJ1-6; no firm D call. Germline V gene data show CDR1 as WNHNN and CDR2 as SYGVQD (reference sequence). V lost 3 bases and J 0 bases, leaving 9 bases between the germline ends. The CDR3 runs 16 residues.

On this clone itself: At one end the junction does not follow the germline gene, possibly because of a read error. The V and J genes are TRBV2 and TRBJ2-7, with D possibly matching TRBD1 (6 bases). Germline lookup yields CDR1 SNHLY and CDR2 FYNNEI. This CDR3 comprises 12 residues. The CDR3 loop reads CASSEGTSIRHF. The CDR3 bases are TGTGCCAGCAGTGAGGGGACATCCATCAGGCACTTC.

The rearrangement uses TRBV11-3 and TRBJ2-1; D gene unclear. The CDR3 has 15 residues. The V and J ends lost 1 base and 5 bases respectively, with 12 bases between them. Germline CDR1 SGHNT, CDR2 YENEEA. The CDR3 sequence is CASSLGETPDNEQFF. The CDR3 DNA reads as TGTGCCAGCAGCTTAGGCGAAACCCCAGACAATGAGCAGTTCTTC.

The chain combines TRBV5-1 with TRBJ2-3; D unresolved. Trimming stripped 0 bases from V and 4 bases from J, with 3 bases between. CDR1 and CDR2 (germline): SGHRS, YFSETQ. The CDR3 totals 12 residues. The CDR3 sequence: CASSLGADTQYF. CDR3 DNA: TGCGCCAGCAGCTTGGGGGCAGATACGCAGTATTTT.

This chain uses TRBV30 with TRBJ1-1; a weak D match, TRBD1 (6 bases). The germline V gene encodes CDR1 GTSNPN and CDR2 SVGIG (reference sequence). This CDR3 is 15 amino acids long. V was shortened by 8 bases and J by 0 bases, with 19 bases between the two germline ends. CDR3 region: CAARDWTDMNTEAFF. CDR3 DNA: TGTGCCGCCCGTGACTGGACAGACATGAACACTGAAGCTTTCTTT. Drawing the rest from reference TRBV30 and TRBJ1-1, the complete variable domain is SQTIHQWPATLVQPVGSPLSLECTVEGTSNPNLYWYRQAAGRGLQLLFYSVGIGQISSEVPQNLSASRPQDRQFILSSKKLLLSDSGFYLCAARDWTDMNTEAFFGQGTRLTVV.

J is TRBJ2-5 and V is TRBV7-9, with D tentatively TRBD2 (6 bases). This CDR3 is built from 14 residues. Germline V lookup: CDR1 SEHNR, CDR2 FQNEAQ (reference sequence). Trimming removed 5 bases from V and 11 bases from J, with 21 bases in between. The chain's CDR3 is CASSDGPGFREQYF. The CDR3, as DNA: TGTGCCAGCAGCGACGGCCCGGGGTTTCGGGAGCAGTACTTC.

The chain is built from TRBV29-1 and TRBJ2-7; unclear D gene. Between the trimmed V and J ends, which lost 1 base and 6 bases, there was a span of 10 bases. Germline V gene sequence: CDR1 SQVTM, CDR2 ANQGSEA. This CDR3 region has 12 residues. The CDR3 DNA follows: TGCAGCGTTGAAGGCCCGGGTGCCGAGCAGTACTTC. As protein: CSVEGPGAEQYF.

The genes are TRBV7-6 and TRBJ1-5, with TRBD1 matching 7 bases. The J segment lost 1 base and the V segment lost 0 bases, leaving 9 bases of the junction unmatched. The CDR3 spans 18 residues. From germline, CDR1 is SGHVS and CDR2 FNYEAQ. CDR3 protein: CASSLAPGQWTSNQPQHF. The CDR3 bases are TGTGCCAGCAGCTTAGCCCCGGGACAGTGGACGAGCAATCAGCCCCAGCATTTT.

The J gene is TRBJ2-3, the V gene TRBV9; D not certain. Germline V gene data show CDR1 as SGDLS and CDR2 as YYNGEE. V gave up 5 bases and J gave up 0 bases, with 4 bases separating them. CDR3 length: 12 residues. The CDR3 is CASRGSTDTQYF. The CDR3 DNA follows: TGTGCCAGCAGGGGAAGCACAGATACGCAGTATTTT.